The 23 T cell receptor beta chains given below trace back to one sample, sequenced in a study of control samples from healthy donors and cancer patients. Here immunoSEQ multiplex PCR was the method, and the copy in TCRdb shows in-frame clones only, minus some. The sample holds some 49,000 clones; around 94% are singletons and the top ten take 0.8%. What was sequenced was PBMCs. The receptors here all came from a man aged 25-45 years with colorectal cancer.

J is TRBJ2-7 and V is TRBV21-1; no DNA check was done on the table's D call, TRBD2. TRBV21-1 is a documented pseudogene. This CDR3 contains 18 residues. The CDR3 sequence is CASTWGLAGGLSNYEQYF. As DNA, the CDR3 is TGTGCCAGCACCTGGGGACTAGCGGGGGGTCTTTCGAACTACGAGCAGTACTTC.

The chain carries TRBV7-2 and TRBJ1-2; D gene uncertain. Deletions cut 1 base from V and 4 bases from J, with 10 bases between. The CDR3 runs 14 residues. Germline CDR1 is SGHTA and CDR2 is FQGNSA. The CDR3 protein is CASSLEVFGYGYTF. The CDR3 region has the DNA TGTGCCAGCAGCTTAGAGGTGTTTGGCTATGGCTACACCTTC.

Written as DNA, the CDR3 is TGTGCCAGCAGCCAAGCCCGCCGGGAGCCCCAGCATTTT. This sequence encodes CASSQARREPQHF. The chain couples TRBV7-2 to TRBJ1-5; D is unclear. Germline CDR1 and CDR2: SGHTA and FQGNSA. V dropped 5 bases and J dropped 8 bases, with 13 bases sitting between them. The CDR3 covers 13 residues. Full variable domain (outside the CDR3, taken from reference TRBV7-2 and TRBJ1-5): GAGVSQSPSNKVTEKGKDVELRCDPISGHTALYWYRQSLGQGLEFLIYFQGNSAPDKSGLPSDRFSAERTGGSVSTLTIQRTQQEDSAVYLCASSQARREPQHFGDGTRLSIL.

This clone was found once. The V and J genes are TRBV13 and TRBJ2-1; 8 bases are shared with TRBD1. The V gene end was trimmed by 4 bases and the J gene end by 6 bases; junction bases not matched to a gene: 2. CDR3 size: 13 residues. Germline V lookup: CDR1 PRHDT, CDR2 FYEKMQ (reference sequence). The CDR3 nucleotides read TGTGCCAGCAGCTACGGACAGGGCAATGAGCAGTTCTTC. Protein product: CASSYGQGNEQFF.

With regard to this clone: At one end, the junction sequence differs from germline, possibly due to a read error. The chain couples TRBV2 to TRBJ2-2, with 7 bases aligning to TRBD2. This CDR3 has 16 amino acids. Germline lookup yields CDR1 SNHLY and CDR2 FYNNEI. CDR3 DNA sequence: TGCGCAATAACTAGAGCGGGGCGGGGGAACACCGGGGAGCTGTTTTTT. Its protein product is CAITRAGRGNTGELFF.

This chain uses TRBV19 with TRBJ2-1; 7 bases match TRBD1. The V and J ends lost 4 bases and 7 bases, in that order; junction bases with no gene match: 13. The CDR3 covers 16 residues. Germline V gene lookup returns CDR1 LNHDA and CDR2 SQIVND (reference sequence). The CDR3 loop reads CASSNHYRGGMNEQFF. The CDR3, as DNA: TGTGCCAGTAGTAATCATTACAGGGGTGGAATGAATGAGCAGTTCTTC.

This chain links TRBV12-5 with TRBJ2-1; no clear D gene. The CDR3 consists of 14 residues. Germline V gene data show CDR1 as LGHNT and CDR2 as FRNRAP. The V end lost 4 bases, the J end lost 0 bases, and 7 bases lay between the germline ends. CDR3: CASGSLGSYNEQFF. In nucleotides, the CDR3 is TGTGCTAGTGGTTCCTTAGGCTCCTACAATGAGCAGTTCTTC. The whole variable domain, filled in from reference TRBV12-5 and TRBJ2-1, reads DARVTQTPRHKVTEMGQEVTMRCQPILGHNTVFWYRQTMMQGLELLAYFRNRAPLDDSGMPKDRFSAEMPDATLATLKIQPSEPRDSAVYFCASGSLGSYNEQFFGPGTRLTVL.

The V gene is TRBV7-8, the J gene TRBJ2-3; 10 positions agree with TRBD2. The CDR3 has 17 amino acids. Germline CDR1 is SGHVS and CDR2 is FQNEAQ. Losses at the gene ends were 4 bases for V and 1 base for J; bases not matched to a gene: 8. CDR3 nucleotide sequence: TGTGCCAGCAGCTCACTTCGGACTAGCGGAGGCACAGATACGCAGTATTTT. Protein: CASSSLRTSGGTDTQYF.

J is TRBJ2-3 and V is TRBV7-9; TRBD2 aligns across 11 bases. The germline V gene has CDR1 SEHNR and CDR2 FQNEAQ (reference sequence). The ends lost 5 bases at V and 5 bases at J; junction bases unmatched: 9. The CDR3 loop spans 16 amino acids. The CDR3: CASSIRGLAVRDTQYF. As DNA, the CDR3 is TGTGCCAGCAGCATAAGGGGACTAGCGGTACGAGATACGCAGTATTTT.

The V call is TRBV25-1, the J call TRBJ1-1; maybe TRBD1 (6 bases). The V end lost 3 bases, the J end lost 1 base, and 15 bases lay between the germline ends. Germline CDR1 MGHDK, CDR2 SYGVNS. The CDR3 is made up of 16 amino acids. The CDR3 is CASSDPNRERNTEAFF. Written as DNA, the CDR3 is TGTGCCAGCAGTGATCCGAACAGGGAGAGGAACACTGAAGCTTTCTTT.

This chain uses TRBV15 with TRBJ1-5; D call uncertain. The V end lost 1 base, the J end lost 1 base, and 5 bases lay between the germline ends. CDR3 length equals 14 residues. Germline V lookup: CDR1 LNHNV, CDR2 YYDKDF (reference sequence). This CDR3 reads CATSRGGSNQPQHF. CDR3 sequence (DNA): TGTGCCACCAGCAGAGGAGGGAGCAATCAGCCCCAGCATTTT.

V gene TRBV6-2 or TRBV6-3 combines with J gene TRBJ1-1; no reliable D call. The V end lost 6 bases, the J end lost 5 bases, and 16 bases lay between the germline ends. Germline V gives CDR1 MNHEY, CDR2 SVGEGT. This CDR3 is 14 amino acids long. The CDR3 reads CASSPRPGRTEAFF. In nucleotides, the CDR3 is TGTGCCAGCAGCCCGAGACCCGGGAGGACTGAAGCTTTCTTT.

CDR3 DNA sequence: TGTGCCAGCAGCCGACAGGGTGGCTACACCTTC. This codes for CASSRQGGYTF. The genes are TRBV5-6 and TRBJ1-2; the match to TRBD1 covers 7 bases. Germline CDR1 reads SGHDT; CDR2 reads YYEEEE. J lost 7 bases, V lost 4 bases, and 1 base had no gene match. The CDR3 has 11 amino acids. The variable domain in full, completed from reference TRBV5-6 and TRBJ1-2, reads DAGVTQSPTHLIKTRGQQVTLRCSPKSGHDTVSWYQQALGQGPQFIFQYYEEEERQRGNFPDRFSGHQFPNYSSELNVNALLLGDSALYLCASSRQGGYTFGSGTRLTVV.

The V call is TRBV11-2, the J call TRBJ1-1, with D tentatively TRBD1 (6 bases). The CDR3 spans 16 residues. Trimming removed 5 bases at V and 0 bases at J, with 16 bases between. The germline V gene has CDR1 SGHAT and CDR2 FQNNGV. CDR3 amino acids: CASSTSGAYMNTEAFF. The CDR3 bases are TGTGCCAGCAGCACCTCGGGGGCCTATATGAACACTGAAGCTTTCTTT.

The CDR3 nucleotides are TGCAGTGCTAGTCCCGGGACACGCAATCAGCCCCAGCATTTT. Amino acids: CSASPGTRNQPQHF. The genes are TRBV20-1 and TRBJ1-5, with D tentatively TRBD1 (6 bases). V was shortened by 3 bases and J by 2 bases, with 11 bases between the two germline ends. Germline-derived CDR1 and CDR2 are DFQATT and SNEGSKA (reference sequence). The CDR3 has 14 amino acids.

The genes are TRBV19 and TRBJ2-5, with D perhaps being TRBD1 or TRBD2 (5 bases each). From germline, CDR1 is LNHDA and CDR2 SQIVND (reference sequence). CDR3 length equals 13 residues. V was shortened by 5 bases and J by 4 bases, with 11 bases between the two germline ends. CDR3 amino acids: CASSGTRLETQYF. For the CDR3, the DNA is TGTGCCAGTAGTGGGACGAGGTTAGAGACCCAGTACTTC.

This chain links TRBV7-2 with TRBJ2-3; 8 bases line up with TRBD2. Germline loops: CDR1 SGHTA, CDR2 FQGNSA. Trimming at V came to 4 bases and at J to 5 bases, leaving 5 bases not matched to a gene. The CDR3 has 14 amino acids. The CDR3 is CASSYGRGGDTQYF. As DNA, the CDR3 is TGTGCCAGCAGCTACGGGAGGGGTGGAGATACGCAGTATTTT.

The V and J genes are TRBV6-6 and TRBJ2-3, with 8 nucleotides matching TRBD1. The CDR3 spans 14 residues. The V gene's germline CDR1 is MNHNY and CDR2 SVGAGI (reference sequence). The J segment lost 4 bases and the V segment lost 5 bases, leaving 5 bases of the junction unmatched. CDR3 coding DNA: TGTGCCAGCAGTGGGACAGGATCTTCAGATACGCAGTATTTT. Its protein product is CASSGTGSSDTQYF.

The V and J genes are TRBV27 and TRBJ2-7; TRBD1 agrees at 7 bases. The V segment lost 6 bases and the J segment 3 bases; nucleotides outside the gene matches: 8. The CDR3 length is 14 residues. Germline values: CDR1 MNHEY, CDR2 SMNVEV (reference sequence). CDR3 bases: TGTGCCAGCAGGAAGGGACAGCGAAACTACGAGCAGTACTTC. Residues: CASRKGQRNYEQYF.

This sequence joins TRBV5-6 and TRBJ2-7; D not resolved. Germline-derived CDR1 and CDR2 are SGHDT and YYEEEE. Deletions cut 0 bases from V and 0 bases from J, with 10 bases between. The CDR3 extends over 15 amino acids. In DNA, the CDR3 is TGTGCCAGCAGCTTGGTCCCACAGCTCTCCTACGAGCAGTACTTC. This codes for CASSLVPQLSYEQYF. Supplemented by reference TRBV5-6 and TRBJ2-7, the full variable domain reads DAGVTQSPTHLIKTRGQQVTLRCSPKSGHDTVSWYQQALGQGPQFIFQYYEEEERQRGNFPDRFSGHQFPNYSSELNVNALLLGDSALYLCASSLVPQLSYEQYFGPGTRLTVT.

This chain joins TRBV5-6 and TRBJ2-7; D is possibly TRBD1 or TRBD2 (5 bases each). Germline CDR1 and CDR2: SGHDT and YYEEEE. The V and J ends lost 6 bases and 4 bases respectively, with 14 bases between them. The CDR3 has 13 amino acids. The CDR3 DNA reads TGTGCCAGCACCCAGAGGGGCCCGTACGAGCAGTACTTC. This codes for CASTQRGPYEQYF.

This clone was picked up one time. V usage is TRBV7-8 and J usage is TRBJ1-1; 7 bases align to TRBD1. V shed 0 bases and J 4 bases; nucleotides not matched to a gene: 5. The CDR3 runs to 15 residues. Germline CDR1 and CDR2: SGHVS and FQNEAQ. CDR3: CASSLAETGFTEAFF. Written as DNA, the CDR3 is TGTGCCAGCAGCTTAGCGGAGACAGGGTTCACTGAAGCTTTCTTT.

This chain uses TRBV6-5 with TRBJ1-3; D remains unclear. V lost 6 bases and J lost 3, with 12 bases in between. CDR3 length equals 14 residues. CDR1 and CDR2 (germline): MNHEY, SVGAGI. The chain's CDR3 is CASRPQFLGNTIYF. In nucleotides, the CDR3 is TGTGCCAGCAGACCACAGTTTCTTGGAAACACCATATATTTT.